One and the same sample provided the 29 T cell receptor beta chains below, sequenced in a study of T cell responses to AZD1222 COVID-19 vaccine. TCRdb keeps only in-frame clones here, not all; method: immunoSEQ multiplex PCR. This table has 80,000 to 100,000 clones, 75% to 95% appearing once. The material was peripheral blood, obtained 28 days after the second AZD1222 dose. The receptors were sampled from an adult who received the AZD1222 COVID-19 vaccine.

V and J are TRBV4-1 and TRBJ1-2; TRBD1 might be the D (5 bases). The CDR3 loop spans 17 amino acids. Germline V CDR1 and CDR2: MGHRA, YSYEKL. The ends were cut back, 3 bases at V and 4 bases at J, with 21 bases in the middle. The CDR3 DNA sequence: TGCGCCAGCAGCCAGGGAGCGGGGCGAAGTACCTCCTATGGCTACACCTTC. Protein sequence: CASSQGAGRSTSYGYTF.

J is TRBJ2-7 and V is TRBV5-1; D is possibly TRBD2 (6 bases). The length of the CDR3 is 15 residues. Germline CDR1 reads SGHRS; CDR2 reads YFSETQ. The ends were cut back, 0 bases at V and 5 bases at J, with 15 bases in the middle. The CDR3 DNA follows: TGCGCCAGCAGCTTGGGCTCCACGGGGGATCACGAGCAGTACTTC. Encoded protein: CASSLGSTGDHEQYF.

CDR3 amino acids: CATSRVDTQYF. The CDR3, as DNA: TGTGCCACCAGCAGAGTTGATACGCAGTATTTT. The chain uses TRBV15 and TRBJ2-3; D remains ambiguous. The CDR3 is made up of 11 amino acids. CDR1 LNHNV and CDR2 YYDKDF come from the germline V gene (reference sequence). Trimming cost V 1 base and J 6 bases, with 2 bases left between them.

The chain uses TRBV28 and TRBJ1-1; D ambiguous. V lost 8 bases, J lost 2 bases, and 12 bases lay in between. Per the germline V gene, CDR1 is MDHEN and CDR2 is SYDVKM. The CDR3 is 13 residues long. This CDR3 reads CASAKITNTEAFF. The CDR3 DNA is TGTGCCAGCGCAAAGATAACCAACACTGAAGCTTTCTTT. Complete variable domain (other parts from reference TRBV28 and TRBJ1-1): DVKVTQSSRYLVKRTGEKVFLECVQDMDHENMFWYRQDPGLGLRLIYFSYDVKMKEKGDIPEGYSVSREKKERFSLILESASTNQTSMYLCASAKITNTEAFFGQGTRLTVV.

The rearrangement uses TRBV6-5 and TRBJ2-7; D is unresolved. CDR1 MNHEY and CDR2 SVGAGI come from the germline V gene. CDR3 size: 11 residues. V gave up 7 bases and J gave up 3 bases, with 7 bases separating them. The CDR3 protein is CASKDLYEQYF. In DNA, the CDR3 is TGTGCCAGCAAAGACCTCTACGAGCAGTACTTC.

The CDR3 loop is CASRLNRGDQPQHF. In DNA, the CDR3 is TGTGCCAGCAGACTCAACAGGGGCGATCAGCCCCAGCATTTT. This chain joins TRBV28 and TRBJ1-5, with 7 bases aligning to TRBD1. After removal of 6 bases from V and 5 bases from J, the junction contained 7 bases not matched to a gene. The CDR3 has 14 residues. Germline V gene sequence: CDR1 MDHEN, CDR2 SYDVKM.

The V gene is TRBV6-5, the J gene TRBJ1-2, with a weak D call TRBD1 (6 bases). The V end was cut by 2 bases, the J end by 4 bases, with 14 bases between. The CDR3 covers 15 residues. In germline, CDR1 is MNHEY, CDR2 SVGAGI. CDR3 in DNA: TGTGCCAGCAGTTACCGCCGGACAGCCTCCTATGGCTACACCTTC. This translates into CASSYRRTASYGYTF.

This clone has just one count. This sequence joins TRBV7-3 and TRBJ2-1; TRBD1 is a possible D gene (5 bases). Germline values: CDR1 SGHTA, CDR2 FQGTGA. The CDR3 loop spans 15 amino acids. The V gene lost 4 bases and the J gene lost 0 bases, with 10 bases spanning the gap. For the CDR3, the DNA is TGTGCCAGCAGCTCTCGACAGATCTCCTACAATGAGCAGTTCTTC. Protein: CASSSRQISYNEQFF.

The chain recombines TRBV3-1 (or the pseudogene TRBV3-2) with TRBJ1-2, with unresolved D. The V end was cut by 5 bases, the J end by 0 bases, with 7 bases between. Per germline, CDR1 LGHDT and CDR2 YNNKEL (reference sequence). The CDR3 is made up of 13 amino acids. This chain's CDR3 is CASSELSNYGYTF. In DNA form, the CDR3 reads TGTGCCAGCAGCGAGTTGTCTAACTATGGCTACACCTTC.

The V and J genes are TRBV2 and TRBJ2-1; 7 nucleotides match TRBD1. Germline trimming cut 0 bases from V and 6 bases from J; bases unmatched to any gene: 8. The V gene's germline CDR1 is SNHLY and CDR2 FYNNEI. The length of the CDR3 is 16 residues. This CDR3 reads CASSEATGTDTNEQFF. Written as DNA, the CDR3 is TGTGCCAGCAGTGAAGCCACCGGGACAGATACCAATGAGCAGTTCTTC.

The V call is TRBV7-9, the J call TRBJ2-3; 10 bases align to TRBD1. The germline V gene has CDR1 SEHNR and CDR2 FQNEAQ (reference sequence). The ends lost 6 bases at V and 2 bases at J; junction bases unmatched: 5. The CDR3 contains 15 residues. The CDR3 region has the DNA TGTGCCAGCAGTCCCGGGACAGGGGTCACAGATACGCAGTATTTT. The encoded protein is CASSPGTGVTDTQYF. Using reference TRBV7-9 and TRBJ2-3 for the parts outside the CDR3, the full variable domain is DTGVSQNPRHKITKRGQNVTFRCDPISEHNRLYWYRQTLGQGPEFLTYFQNEAQLEKSRLLSDRFSAERPKGSFSTLEIQRTEQGDSAMYLCASSPGTGVTDTQYFGPGTRLTVL.

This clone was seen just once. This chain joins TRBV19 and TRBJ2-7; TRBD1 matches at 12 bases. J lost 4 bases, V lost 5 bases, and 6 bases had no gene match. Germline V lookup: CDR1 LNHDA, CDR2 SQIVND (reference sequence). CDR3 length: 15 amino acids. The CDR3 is CASSPGTGGAYEQYF. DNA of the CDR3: TGTGCCAGTAGTCCCGGGACAGGGGGCGCGTACGAGCAGTACTTC.

The CDR3 protein is CASSPRTGELFF. The CDR3 region has the DNA TGTGCCAGTAGTCCACGGACCGGGGAGCTGTTTTTT. The V and J genes are TRBV19 and TRBJ2-2; D unclear. Between the trimmed V and J ends, which lost 5 bases and 5 bases, there was a span of 6 bases. Germline V lookup: CDR1 LNHDA, CDR2 SQIVND (reference sequence). The CDR3 contains 12 residues.

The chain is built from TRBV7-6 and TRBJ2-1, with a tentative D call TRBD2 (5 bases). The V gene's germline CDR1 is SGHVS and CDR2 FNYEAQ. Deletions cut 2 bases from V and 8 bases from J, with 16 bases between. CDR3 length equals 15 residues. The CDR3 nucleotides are TGTGCCAGCAGCTTAAGTCTAGCCGGAGGCTATGAGCAGTTCTTC. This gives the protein CASSLSLAGGYEQFF.

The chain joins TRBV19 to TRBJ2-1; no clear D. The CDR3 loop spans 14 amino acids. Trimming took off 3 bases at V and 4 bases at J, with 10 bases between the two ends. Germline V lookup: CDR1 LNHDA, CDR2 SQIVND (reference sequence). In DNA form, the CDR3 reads TGTGCCAGTAGTATGACCGGCGCATACAATGAGCAGTTCTTC. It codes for CASSMTGAYNEQFF. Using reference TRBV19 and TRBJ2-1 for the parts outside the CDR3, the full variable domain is DGGITQSPKYLFRKEGQNVTLSCEQNLNHDAMYWYRQDPGQGLRLIYYSQIVNDFQKGDIAEGYSVSREKKESFPLTVTSAQKNPTAFYLCASSMTGAYNEQFFGPGTRLTVL.

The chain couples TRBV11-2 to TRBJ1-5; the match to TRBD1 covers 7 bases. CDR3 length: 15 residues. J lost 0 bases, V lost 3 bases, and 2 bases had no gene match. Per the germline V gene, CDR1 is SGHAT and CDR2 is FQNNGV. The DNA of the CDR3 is TGTGCCAGCAGCTTGACAGGGTATAGCAATCAGCCCCAGCATTTT. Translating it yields CASSLTGYSNQPQHF.

The CDR3 protein is CASSSISGQTEAFF. CDR3 nucleotides: TGCGCCAGCAGCTCGATATCGGGGCAGACTGAAGCTTTCTTT. J is TRBJ1-1 and V is TRBV5-1, with D perhaps matching TRBD1 (5 bases). This CDR3 contains 14 residues. In germline, CDR1 is SGHRS, CDR2 YFSETQ. The germline V and J ends were trimmed by 3 bases and 5 bases, with 14 bases remaining between them.

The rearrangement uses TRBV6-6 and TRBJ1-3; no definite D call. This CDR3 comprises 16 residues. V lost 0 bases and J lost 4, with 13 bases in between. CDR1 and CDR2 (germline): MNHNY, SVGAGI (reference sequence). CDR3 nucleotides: TGTGCCAGCAGTTACTCGACCGGATCGGGGGGAAACACCATATATTTT. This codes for CASSYSTGSGGNTIYF.

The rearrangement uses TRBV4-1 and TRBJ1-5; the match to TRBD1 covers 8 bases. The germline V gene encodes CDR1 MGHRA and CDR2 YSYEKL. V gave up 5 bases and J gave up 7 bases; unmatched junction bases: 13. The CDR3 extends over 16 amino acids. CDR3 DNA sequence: TGCGCCAGCAGCTACGGACAGGGAATGGGTTTGCAGCCCCAGCATTTT. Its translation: CASSYGQGMGLQPQHF.

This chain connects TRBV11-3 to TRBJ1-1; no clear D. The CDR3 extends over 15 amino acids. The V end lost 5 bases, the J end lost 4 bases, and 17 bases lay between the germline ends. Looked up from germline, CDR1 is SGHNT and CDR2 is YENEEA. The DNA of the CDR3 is TGTGCCAGCAGCACCCAACACGCCTCCAGCACTGAAGCTTTCTTT. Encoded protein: CASSTQHASSTEAFF.

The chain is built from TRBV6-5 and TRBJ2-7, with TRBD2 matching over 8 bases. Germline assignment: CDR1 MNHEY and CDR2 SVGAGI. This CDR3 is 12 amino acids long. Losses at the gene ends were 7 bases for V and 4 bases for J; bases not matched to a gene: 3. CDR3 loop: CASIKREYEQYF. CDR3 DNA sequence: TGTGCCAGCATCAAGCGGGAGTACGAGCAGTACTTC.

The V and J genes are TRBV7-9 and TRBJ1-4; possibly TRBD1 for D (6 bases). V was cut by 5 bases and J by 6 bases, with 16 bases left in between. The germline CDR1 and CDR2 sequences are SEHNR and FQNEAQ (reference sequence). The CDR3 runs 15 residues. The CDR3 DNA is TGTGCCAGCAGCCCAAAAACAGGGAGAGATGAAAAACTGTTTTTT. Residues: CASSPKTGRDEKLFF.

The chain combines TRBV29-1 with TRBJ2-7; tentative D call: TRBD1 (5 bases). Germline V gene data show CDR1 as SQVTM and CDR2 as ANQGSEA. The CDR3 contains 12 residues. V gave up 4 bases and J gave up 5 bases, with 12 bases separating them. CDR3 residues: CSVGFRVHEQYF. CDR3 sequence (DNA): TGCAGCGTTGGGTTCAGGGTCCACGAGCAGTACTTC.

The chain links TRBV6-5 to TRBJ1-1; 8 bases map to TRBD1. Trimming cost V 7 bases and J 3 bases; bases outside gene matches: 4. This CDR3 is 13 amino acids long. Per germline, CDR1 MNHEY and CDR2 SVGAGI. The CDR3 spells CASNLDRDTEAFF. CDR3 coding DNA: TGTGCCAGCAACCTGGACAGGGACACTGAAGCTTTCTTT.

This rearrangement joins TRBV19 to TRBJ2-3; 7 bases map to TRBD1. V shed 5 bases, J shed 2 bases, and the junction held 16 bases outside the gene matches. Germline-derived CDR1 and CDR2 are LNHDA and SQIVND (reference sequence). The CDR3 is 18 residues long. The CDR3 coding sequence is TGTGCCAGTAGTTTTGGGACAGAAGAATTAATCGACACAGATACGCAGTATTTT. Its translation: CASSFGTEELIDTDTQYF.

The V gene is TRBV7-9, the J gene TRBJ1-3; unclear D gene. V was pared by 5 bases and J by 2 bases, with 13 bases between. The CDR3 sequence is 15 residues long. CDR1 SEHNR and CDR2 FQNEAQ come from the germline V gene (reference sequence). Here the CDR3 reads CASSMDRSAGNTIYF. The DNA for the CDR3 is TGTGCCAGCAGCATGGACCGCTCCGCTGGAAACACCATATATTTT.

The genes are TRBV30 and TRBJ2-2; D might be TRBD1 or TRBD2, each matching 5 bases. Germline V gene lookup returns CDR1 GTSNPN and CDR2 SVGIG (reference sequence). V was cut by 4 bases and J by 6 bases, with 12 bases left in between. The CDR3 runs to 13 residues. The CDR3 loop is CAWNARGAGELFF. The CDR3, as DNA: TGTGCCTGGAACGCGAGGGGAGCCGGGGAGCTGTTTTTT.

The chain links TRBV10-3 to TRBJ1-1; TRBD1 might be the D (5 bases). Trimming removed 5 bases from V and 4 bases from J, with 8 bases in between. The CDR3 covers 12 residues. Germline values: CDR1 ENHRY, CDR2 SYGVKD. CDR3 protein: CAISSGGTEAFF. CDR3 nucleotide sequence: TGTGCCATCAGTTCGGGGGGCACTGAAGCTTTCTTT.

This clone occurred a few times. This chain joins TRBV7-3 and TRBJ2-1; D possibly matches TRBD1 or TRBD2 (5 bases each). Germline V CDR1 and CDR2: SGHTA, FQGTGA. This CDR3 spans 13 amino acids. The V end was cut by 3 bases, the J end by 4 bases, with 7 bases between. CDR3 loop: CASSLGRYNEQFF. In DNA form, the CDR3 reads TGTGCCAGCAGCTTGGGACGTTACAATGAGCAGTTCTTC.